This TCR beta chain was captured by sequencing in a study of T-cell reconstitution after alpha-beta-depleted transplantation in children. This sample's TCRbeta library carried unique molecular identifier barcodes. A single record per CDR3 protein comes from TCRdb applying MiXCR to the PCR reads. The table includes 200,000 to 300,000 distinct CDR3 sequences, around 12% detected once. V lost 3 bases and J 0 bases, leaving 11 bases between the germline ends. The CDR3 length is 16 residues. Germline V lookup: CDR1 KGHSH, CDR2 LQKENI. Sequenced material: PBMCs from the stem cell graft donor, taken from the stem cell graft. This rearrangement joins TRBV18 to TRBJ1-4; maybe TRBD1 (6 bases). This TCR came from a human donor who donated a stem cell graft to a child with acute lymphoblastic leukemia. This CDR3 is CASSPGDIATNEKLFF. The DNA of the CDR3 is TGTGCCAGCTCACCCGGGGACATTGCAACTAATGAAAAACTGTTTTTT.